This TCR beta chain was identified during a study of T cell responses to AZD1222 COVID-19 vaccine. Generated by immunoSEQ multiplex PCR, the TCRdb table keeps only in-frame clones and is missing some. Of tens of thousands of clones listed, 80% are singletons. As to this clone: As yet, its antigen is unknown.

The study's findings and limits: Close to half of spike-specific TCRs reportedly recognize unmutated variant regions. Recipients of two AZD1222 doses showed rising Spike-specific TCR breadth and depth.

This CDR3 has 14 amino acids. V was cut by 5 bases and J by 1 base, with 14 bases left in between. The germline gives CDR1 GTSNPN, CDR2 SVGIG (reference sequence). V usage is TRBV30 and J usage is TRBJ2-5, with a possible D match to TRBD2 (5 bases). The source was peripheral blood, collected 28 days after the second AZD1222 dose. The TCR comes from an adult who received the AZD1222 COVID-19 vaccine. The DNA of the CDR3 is TGTGCCTGGGCCGGAGGCCAGATCCAAGAGACCCAGTACTTC. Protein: CAWAGGQIQETQYF.